This T cell receptor (beta chain) was recorded in a study of OX40 agonist ivuxolimab in advanced cancers. Per germline, CDR1 SGHNT and CDR2 YENEEA. This CDR3 is built from 14 residues. V shed 5 bases, J shed 9 bases, and the junction held 10 bases outside the gene matches. Using immunoSEQ multiplex PCR, the repertoire was profiled, and TCRdb retains in-frame clones only, with some absent. Of 98,000 or so clones in the sample, approximately 95% were seen once. The sample in question was CD4+ or CD8+ T cells sorted from blood, obtained in a trial of the OX40 agonist ivuxolimab. The chain uses TRBV11-3 and TRBJ2-3; 8 nucleotides match TRBD1. The sequence was obtained from an adult with an advanced solid tumor such as melanoma, head and neck, liver or kidney cancer. CDR3 nucleotide sequence: TGTGCCAGCAGCAGTACAGGGGGGACCCAAACGCAGTATTTT. It yields the protein CASSSTGGTQTQYF.